This record covers a single T cell receptor (beta chain). Its antigen has not been determined. No clone much larger than this one lies a single base away; base qualities are absent. Its CDR3 holds 16 amino acids, cysteine through phenylalanine. Only the CDR3 part of the read is kept: 48 bases, read in frame from the first base. The germline V gene sets CDR1 to LGHNA and CDR2 to YNFKEQ. V ends up 0 bases short and J 4 bases short, with an unmatched junction base count of 8. The library was generated by the immunoSEQ multiplex PCR assay. For the multiplex PCR, a mixture combining 60 forward primers for TCR Vbeta segments and 13 reverse primers for TCR Jbeta segments was used. The CDR3 region of rearranged TCR beta genes was amplified from genomic DNA by a multiplex PCR assay. Amplified TCR beta libraries were sequenced as 87-base-pair reads on the Illumina HiSeq System. The paper's data handling went like this. A later analysis tallied 75 million to 85 million unique TCR beta chains across the 650 to 750 repertoires, and around 9.9 million of those chains were shared by two or more donors. A nearest-neighbor algorithm error-corrected the raw reads and collapsed the reads into unique sequences, merging closely related sequences to remove PCR and sequencing errors. To assign V, D and J gene segments, CDR3 sequences were aligned to IMGT reference sequences. Each retained sequence needed at least a six-nucleotide match to both a V gene segment and a J gene segment. A rearrangement counted as productive if the CDR3 had no stop codons and remained in frame with V and J, and every other rearrangement counted as non-productive. CDR3 was defined by IMGT convention, running from the second conserved V-encoded cysteine to the conserved J-encoded phenylalanine. In an earlier analysis of approximately 590 of the donors, sequences lacking an unambiguous match to a single V gene segment were excluded. In an earlier analysis of about 590 of the donors, a V segment was called functional when productive rearrangements were above 56.7%, and segregating when the standard deviation between donors exceeded 5%. A statistical classification framework was developed to diagnose cytomegalovirus status using the catalog of TCR beta chain sequences. V and J gene assignment, in a later analysis, came from comparing TCR nucleotide sequences with IMGT/GENE-DB human TR gene sequences. Using the TCRdist pipeline, a later analysis assigned CDR3 sequences along with most-parsimonious VDJ recombination scenarios. In a later analysis, every TCR beta chain was defined by the combination of its CDR3 amino acid sequence and its V-gene family, and reads without a unique V-gene family were dropped. In a later analysis, around 600 highly shared, low-generation-probability nucleotide sequences were removed to address suspected cross-contamination and a sequencing artifact. A later analysis calculated a clonal expansion index for each public chain from normalized within-repertoire ranks of inferred template counts. In a later analysis, generation probabilities were computed with a VDJ recombination model fitted to out-of-frame rearrangements, and the resulting probabilities were checked against IGoR. In a later analysis, hypergeometric tests were used to score TCR-TCR, TCR-HLA and TCR-CMV co-occurrence, with a repertoire-size bias correction applied to TCR pairs. In a later analysis, false discovery rates were estimated by permuting HLA or CMV assignments 20 times. In a later analysis, co-occurring TCRs were grouped with DBSCAN, and TCRdist sequence similarity was added when clustering was performed within HLA-allele-positive subsets. Repertoires with fewer than 30,000 or more than 120,000 public chains were left out of co-occurrence clustering, as were several repertoires with anomalous nucleotide sharing. Here the immuneACCESS table is served through TCRdb, limited to in-frame sequences with V and J called. Missing clones are a known gap in these copies; in checked studies unresolved V genes cover under half, and the rest lacks a known reason. That table gives V, J and clone size, and the DNA gave D and trimming. The sample has under 150,000 clones on record, around four fifths of them singletons. The leading ten clones occupy under 7% of the sample.

The cohort consisted of fewer than 700 healthy bone marrow donors. At the time of sampling, every cohort member was nominally healthy, though immune exposures that went unrecorded were likely present. The donor was CMV seropositive and belonged to the group of 250 to 300 seropositive cohort members. Each donor provided a peripheral blood sample, and peripheral blood mononuclear cells were used for TCR beta sequencing. Genomic DNA extraction from the blood cell samples was performed with the Qiagen DNeasy Blood Extraction Kit. This entry is derived from a study of cytomegalovirus exposure and HLA in healthy donors (dated 2017 in TCRdb). Regarding the complete study: According to an earlier analysis of a few hundred of the donors, about 180 million T cells yielded roughly 110 million unique TCR beta sequences and 276 Gb of sequence data. All discovery cohort repertoires had been generated on a single sequencing platform. An earlier analysis of approximately 500 of the donors applied high-throughput TCR beta sequencing to assess whether each TCR beta V gene segment acted as functional or pseudogenic. Alongside the repertoire data, information on donor age, sex, ethnicity and CMV serostatus was compiled. The study aimed to test whether signatures of past pathogen exposure could be identified by cataloging public T cell receptors. A later genetic analysis used genome-wide SNP genotypes for about 65% of the roughly 700 donors, treating that subset as a discovery cohort. The later analysis used no new phenotypic data to find candidate immune exposures, relying instead on TCR beta sequences and their occurrence across donors. An early release covering 500 to 750 HLA-typed donors comprised approximately 290 gigabases of sequencing data and approximately 80 million unique TCR sequences. Of the 300 to 450 genotyped donors, 81% were placed in the genetic ancestry cluster associated with self-reported Caucasian donors. Because of strong linkage in the cohort, five DR-DQ haplotypes were treated as single units for association and clustering. Among roughly 400 genotyped donors of the cohort, an average of about 240,000 unique TCR beta nucleotide sequences was sequenced per donor, of which approximately 19% were non-productive. Using immunosequencing, the study profiled T cell repertoires from around 680 subjects and related those repertoires to cytomegalovirus serostatus. High-throughput TCR immunosequencing, statistical association of individual TCRs with disease status, and machine learning were combined to predict cytomegalovirus infection status. Both class I and class II loci were covered by HLA typing, at four-digit resolution. In a later analysis, previously published TCR beta repertoires from 670 or so donors were re-analyzed and high-resolution HLA genotyping was added so that TCR occurrence patterns could be studied. Typing coverage differed by locus: A, B, C, DRB1 and DQB1 were typed in roughly 620-630 donors, DQA1 in 500 to 550, DPA1 in around 580, and DPB1 in just under 490. In addition to the first cohort of approximately 650 subjects, a separate validation cohort of some 120 different subjects was used.

Study-wide findings and limitations: In a later analysis, HLA-associated TCR beta chains were found to be more clonally expanded and to have lower generation probabilities than equally common non-associated chains. Because HLA typing was unavailable for some donors at each locus, only the typed subset was used in association tests. A later analysis associated roughly 17,000 TCR beta sequences with specific HLA alleles at a false discovery rate of 0.05. In the study, 150 to 200 TCR beta chains were listed as associated with cytomegalovirus. In a later analysis, most CMV-associated TCR beta chains were found to appear HLA-restricted, with HLA associations seemingly driven largely by CMV exposure. In a later analysis, TCR association rates were found to vary across HLA loci, with the most associated TCRs seen for DRB1 alleles and the fewest for HLA-C alleles. A further reported finding was that TCR beta sequences accurately predicted the HLA-A and HLA-B alleles for most subjects in the first cohort. Three of the identified cytomegalovirus-associated TCR beta chains were confirmed in vitro to be specific for cytomegalovirus antigens. Correlated functional status among segregating V segments might reflect linkage disequilibrium, but an unknown experimental factor could not be ruled out. According to the authors, the approach could potentially be generalized to other disease states and immunological phenotypes. This cohort had only TCR beta chains sequenced, and the lack of alpha or paired-chain data limited which features could be detected. V-gene and J-gene trimming of TCR beta chains was associated with a missense DCLRE1C variant in a later genetic analysis, and the association was replicated in an independent cohort. Because counts were too low, about 18 rarely observed V segments, including chromosome 9 orphons, were excluded from the earlier analysis of under 650 of the donors. A group of highly shared sequence variants was considered likely to be a technical artifact of the sequencing pipeline. Assigning TCR associations to individual alleles was difficult when HLA alleles, especially DR and DQ, strongly co-occurred. Most TCR sequences were observed very rarely across donors, whereas some public TCRs were present in many individuals. The 87-base-pair reads could not distinguish some IMGT-functional V segments, including TRBV6-2 and TRBV6-3, so those segments were excluded. Cytomegalovirus status was reported to be diagnosed by the classifier with high specificity and sensitivity in both the original and validation cohorts. Broadly in line with IMGT annotations, most TCR beta V segments showed up in productive rearrangements about 87% or about 30% of the time in an earlier analysis of 450 to 750 of the donors. Sequencing depth was assumed to be roughly uniform across donors in the presence/absence analyses, though that assumption may not hold. For the cohort, immune exposure information was limited to CMV serostatus. According to a later analysis, parvovirus B19, influenza, CMV and Epstein-Barr virus appeared linked to several top co-occurrence clusters. According to a later genetic analysis, donors in an Asian-associated ancestry cluster had fewer N-insertions in productive TCRs than the approximately 630-donor mean.

The chain was built from TRBV4-2 and TRBJ1-2, with 7 junctional bases fitting TRBD1. This TCR was recovered from a middle-aged woman in good health and CMV-seropositive. Sequenced material: PBMCs. The DNA reads as follows: TGTGCCAGCAGCCAAGAATCCTCCAGGGGGAGCTATGGCTACACCTTC. It is translated as CASSQESSRGSYGYTF.